This TCR beta chain was captured by sequencing in a study of response to subunit inactivated influenza vaccine. Overall study findings and caveats: The authors put forward the suggestion that each seasonal influenza vaccination may bring in only a limited number of new T cells.

Each CDR3 protein gets one entry after TCRdb re-called the RT-PCR reads with MiXCR. The sample carries a few hundred thousand distinct CDR3 sequences, around 7.7% recorded once. Unmatched junction bases numbered 13, after V lost 5 bases and J lost 8 bases. Germline V lookup: CDR1 DFQATT, CDR2 SNEGSKA (reference sequence). The CDR3 is made up of 15 amino acids. Only a few counts were recorded for this clonotype. The antigen remains unidentified. The sample was PBMCs from blood, taken 23 to 25 months after vaccination. The chain recombines TRBV20-1 with TRBJ1-2; the match to TRBD1 covers 11 bases. The TCR originated in a man in his fifties or sixties who received an inactivated influenza vaccine. The chain's CDR3 is CSASGQGAPSRGYTF. The DNA for the CDR3 is TGCAGTGCTTCAGGACAGGGGGCCCCTTCTAGGGGCTACACCTTC.